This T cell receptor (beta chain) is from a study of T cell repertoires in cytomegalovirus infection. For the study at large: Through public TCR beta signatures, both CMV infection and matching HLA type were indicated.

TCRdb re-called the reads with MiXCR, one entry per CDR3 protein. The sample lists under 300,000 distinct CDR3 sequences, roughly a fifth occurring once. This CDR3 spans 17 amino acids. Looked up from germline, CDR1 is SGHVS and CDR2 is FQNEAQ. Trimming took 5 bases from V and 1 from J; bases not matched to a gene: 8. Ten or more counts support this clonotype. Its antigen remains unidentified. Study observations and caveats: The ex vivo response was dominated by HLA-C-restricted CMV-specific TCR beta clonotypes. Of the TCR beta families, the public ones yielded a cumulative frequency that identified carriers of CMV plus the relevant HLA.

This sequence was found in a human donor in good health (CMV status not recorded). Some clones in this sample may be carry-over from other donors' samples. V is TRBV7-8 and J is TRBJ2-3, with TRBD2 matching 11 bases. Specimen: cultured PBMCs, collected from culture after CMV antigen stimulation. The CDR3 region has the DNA TGTGCCAGCAGCCAAATGATAGCGGGAGGGGGCACAGATACGCAGTATTTT. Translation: CASSQMIAGGGTDTQYF.